Listed below are T cell receptor beta chains from one sample, sequenced in a study of cytomegalovirus exposure and HLA in healthy donors. Sequencing used immunoSEQ multiplex PCR; TCRdb keeps in-frame clones, though not all of them. The sample has some 120,000 clones, about 81% seen once. Input material: PBMCs. The receptors here all came from a man between 35 and 55 years old in good health and CMV-seronegative. Both conserved end residues are part of each CDR3. A D gene is named only where the DNA matches it firmly. Clone size is shown for a subset of rows, as once, few, many or a class of expanded clone.

size: .
V: TRBV5-5
D: .
J: TRBJ1-3
DNA: TGTGCCAGCAGCTTCTCAGGTAGCTCTGGAAACACCATATATTTT
CDR3: CASSFSGSSGNTIYF

size: once
V: TRBV18
D: .
J: TRBJ1-2
DNA: TGTGCCAGCTCACCATTTGCTGGGCAGTTTAACTATGGCTACACCTTC
CDR3: CASSPFAGQFNYGYTF

size: .
V: TRBV7-3
D: .
J: TRBJ2-5
DNA: TGTGCCAGCAGCCCTGGACAGCAAGAGACCCAGTACTTC
CDR3: CASSPGQQETQYF

size: .
V: TRBV10-3
D: .
J: TRBJ1-4
DNA: TGTGCCATCAGTGAGAAAGCGTATGAAAAACTGTTTTTT
CDR3: CAISEKAYEKLFF

size: .
V: TRBV18
D: .
J: TRBJ2-7
DNA: TGTGCCAGCTCACCACCGCAGGGACTCCCCTACGAGCAGTACTTC
CDR3: CASSPPQGLPYEQYF

size: once
V: TRBV6-5
D: .
J: TRBJ2-2
DNA: TGTGCCATCAAGCGGGTAGTGGGTGTCGGGGAGCTGTTTTTT
CDR3: CAIKRVVGVGELFF

size: .
V: TRBV6-5
D: .
J: TRBJ1-1
DNA: TGTGCCAGCAGTTATGGGTTGGGGCGCGGATCAGAAGAAGCTTTCTTT
CDR3: CASSYGLGRGSEEAFF

size: few
V: TRBV5-1
D: TRBD1
J: TRBJ2-6
DNA: TGCGCCAGCAGCCTCGGAACAGGGGGCGCTGGGGCCAACGGCCTGACTTTC
CDR3: CASSLGTGGAGANGLTF

size: .
V: TRBV5-6
D: .
J: TRBJ1-3
DNA: TGTGCCAGCACGAGATCCGAGGGTCTCTGGGGAAACACCATATATTTT
CDR3: CASTRSEGLWGNTIYF

size: .
V: TRBV5-4
D: .
J: TRBJ1-4
DNA: TGTGCCAGCAGCTTCTCAGGACTAACTAATGAAAAACTGTTTTTT
CDR3: CASSFSGLTNEKLFF

size: .
V: TRBV7-8
D: TRBD1
J: TRBJ2-2
DNA: TGTGCCAGCAGCCCCCGGACAGGGGGTAACACCGGGGAGCTGTTTTTT
CDR3: CASSPRTGGNTGELFF

size: .
V: TRBV19
D: .
J: TRBJ1-5
DNA: TGTGCCAGTAGCTCCAACGGCAGGGGACGTCAGCCCCAGCATTTT
CDR3: CASSSNGRGRQPQHF

size: few
V: TRBV7-2
D: TRBD2
J: TRBJ2-3
DNA: TGTGCCAGCTGGGGCGGGAGGTTTCGATTCACAGATACGCAGTATTTT
CDR3: CASWGGRFRFTDTQYF

size: .
V: TRBV7-9
D: .
J: TRBJ1-1
DNA: TGTGCCAGCAGCTTAGCGGAGGGGGAAGCTTTCTTT
CDR3: CASSLAEGEAFF

size: .
V: TRBV9
D: TRBD1
J: TRBJ1-4
DNA: TGTGCCAGCAGCGGGACAGGGGGAGCTGAAAAACTGTTTTTT
CDR3: CASSGTGGAEKLFF

size: .
V: TRBV4-3
D: TRBD2
J: TRBJ2-5
DNA: TGCGCCAGCAGCCAAGATGGTATGCCGGGAGGCCCAGAGACCCAGTACTTC
CDR3: CASSQDGMPGGPETQYF

size: .
V: TRBV7-2
D: .
J: TRBJ2-7
DNA: TGTGCCAGCAGCTTAGCAAACAGGGTCGACGAGCAGTACTTC
CDR3: CASSLANRVDEQYF

size: .
V: TRBV5-1
D: TRBD2
J: TRBJ2-7
DNA: TGCGCCAGCAGCCTAACTAGCGGATCCTACGAGCAGTACTTC
CDR3: CASSLTSGSYEQYF

size: .
V: TRBV5-4
D: .
J: TRBJ2-2
DNA: TGTGCCAGCAGCCCCGACTTGAACACCGGGGAGCTGTTTTTT
CDR3: CASSPDLNTGELFF

size: .
V: TRBV27
D: .
J: TRBJ2-3
DNA: TGTGCCAGCAGTTTAGGCTCAGATACGCAGTATTTT
CDR3: CASSLGSDTQYF

size: .
V: TRBV5-6
D: TRBD1
J: TRBJ2-7
DNA: TGTGCCAGCAGCCGGGACAGGGACGAGCAGTACTTC
CDR3: CASSRDRDEQYF

size: few
V: TRBV7-9
D: .
J: TRBJ1-2
DNA: TGTGCCAGCAGCCGAGACCTCAGGGGCCTACTGGGCTACACCTTC
CDR3: CASSRDLRGLLGYTF

size: .
V: TRBV19
D: .
J: TRBJ2-2
DNA: TGTGCCAGTAGTAGTCAGGGTGAGACCGGGGAGCTGTTTTTT
CDR3: CASSSQGETGELFF

size: .
V: TRBV5-6
D: TRBD2
J: TRBJ2-7
DNA: TGTGCCAGCAGCTGGGGACTAGCAAAGAGCTCCTACGAGCAGTACTTC
CDR3: CASSWGLAKSSYEQYF

size: .
V: TRBV4-3
D: .
J: TRBJ1-2
DNA: TGCGCCAGCAGCCAAGATCGTCGGGGGTACTATGGCTACACCTTC
CDR3: CASSQDRRGYYGYTF

size: .
V: TRBV7-2
D: TRBD2
J: TRBJ2-3
DNA: TGTGCCAGCAGCTTGACTAGCGGGGCTGCGTCAGGAACGCAGTATTTT
CDR3: CASSLTSGAASGTQYF

size: .
V: TRBV4-2
D: TRBD2
J: TRBJ2-2
DNA: TGTGCCAGCAGCCAAGGGTTCGCCGTAGCGGGGGGAACCACCGGGGAGCTGTTTTTT
CDR3: CASSQGFAVAGGTTGELFF

size: .
V: TRBV5-4
D: .
J: TRBJ1-2
DNA: TGTGCCAGCAGCTTGGTTCCAGGGGACTATGGCTACACCTTC
CDR3: CASSLVPGDYGYTF

size: .
V: TRBV5-1
D: .
J: TRBJ1-2
DNA: TGCGCCAGCAGCACGCCCGGGAATGGCTACACCTTC
CDR3: CASSTPGNGYTF

size: .
V: TRBV30
D: TRBD2
J: TRBJ2-2
DNA: TGTGCCTGGAGTTGGGCCAGGGAGGGCACCGGGGAGCTGTTTTTT
CDR3: CAWSWAREGTGELFF

size: few
V: TRBV6-1
D: TRBD2
J: TRBJ2-7
DNA: TGTGCCAGCAGTGAAGCGATAGCGGGGACGTACGAGCAGTACTTC
CDR3: CASSEAIAGTYEQYF

size: .
V: TRBV2
D: .
J: TRBJ2-5
DNA: TGTGCCAGCAGTGGCCAGGGCCTAGGGGAGACCCAGTACTTC
CDR3: CASSGQGLGETQYF

size: few
V: TRBV25-1
D: .
J: TRBJ2-7
DNA: TGTGCCAGCAGTGAATCCGGGACTCTCTACGAGCAGTACTTC
CDR3: CASSESGTLYEQYF

size: .
V: TRBV4-3
D: .
J: TRBJ1-3
DNA: TGCGCCAGCAGCCAGCAGGCACGGATAACCTCTGGAAACACCATATATTTT
CDR3: CASSQQARITSGNTIYF

size: .
V: TRBV6-1
D: TRBD1
J: TRBJ2-2
DNA: TGTGCCAGCAGATCCGGGACAGGGAACACCGGGGAGCTGTTTTTT
CDR3: CASRSGTGNTGELFF

size: .
V: TRBV7-2
D: .
J: TRBJ2-1
DNA: TGTGCCAGCAGCCGGGATAGGGTCGGTGAGCAGTTCTTC
CDR3: CASSRDRVGEQFF

size: few
V: TRBV30
D: .
J: TRBJ1-3
DNA: TGTGCCTGGAACGCAGTCTCTGGAAACACCATATATTTT
CDR3: CAWNAVSGNTIYF

size: .
V: TRBV19
D: .
J: TRBJ2-1
DNA: TGTGCCAGTAGGGCGCTACAGGGAGTCCGCGGAGGTTACAATGAGCAGTTCTTC
CDR3: CASRALQGVRGGYNEQFF

size: .
V: TRBV6-5
D: TRBD2
J: TRBJ2-3
DNA: TGTGCCAGCAGTTACGGTAGAGGGAGGGCGAGGGATACGCAGTATTTT
CDR3: CASSYGRGRARDTQYF

size: .
V: TRBV27
D: .
J: TRBJ2-7
DNA: TGTGCCAGCAGGCCTCGAGTGGGGGCTCACTACGAGCAGTACTTC
CDR3: CASRPRVGAHYEQYF

size: .
V: TRBV28
D: TRBD2
J: TRBJ2-1
DNA: TGTGCCAGCAGCCTTAGCGGGTGGGGCTGGCAGTTCTTC
CDR3: CASSLSGWGWQFF

size: few
V: TRBV6-6
D: TRBD2
J: TRBJ2-1
DNA: TGTGCCAGCAGTTACTCAGCGGGACTAGCGAATGAGCAGTTCTTC
CDR3: CASSYSAGLANEQFF

size: .
V: TRBV7-2
D: .
J: TRBJ1-3
DNA: TGTGCCAGCAGCCACGCCCTAGCGGTTATATCTGGAAACACCATATATTTT
CDR3: CASSHALAVISGNTIYF

size: .
V: TRBV6-5
D: .
J: TRBJ1-2
DNA: TGTGCCAGCAGGGAGGGTGCGCGGGGAAAAGGCTACACCTTC
CDR3: CASREGARGKGYTF

size: .
V: TRBV6-5
D: .
J: TRBJ2-6
DNA: TGTGCCAGCCAGCGGGCCTCTGGGGCCAACGGCCTGACTTTC
CDR3: CASQRASGANGLTF